The entry below describes one T cell receptor beta chain. The specificity of this receptor is unknown. Being one base from a much bigger clone, this may be a read error. The reads were generated on an Illumina HiSeq 1500. Using fastp at Q25 and MiXCR, TCRdb reprocessed the public reads and kept productive beta chains. Each entry merges the rows of one CDR3 protein and shows their most common DNA and genes. This sample lists around 300,000 distinct CDR3 sequences; more than 9% were detected once. The ten largest account for roughly 4% of the sample. The sample is drawn from a study of T cell repertoires in cytomegalovirus infection (dated by TCRdb to between 2018 and 2020). Some background on the complete study: Donor HLA type was relevant to the analysis, as public TCR beta signatures indicated carriage of CMV infection together with the matching HLA type. What the authors observed across the whole study: In the ex vivo response, HLA-C-restricted CMV-specific TCR beta clonotypes were dominant, and in two of eight donors the single most frequent clonotype came from this HLA-C-restricted group. In both this cohort and an independent roughly 400-donor cohort, the cumulative frequency of public TCR beta family members distinguished carriers of CMV infection plus the relevant HLA type.

Trimming takes 6 bases off V and 7 bases off J; junction bases not matched to a gene: 17. The germline V gene gives CDR1 as SGHTA and CDR2 as FQGNSA. The CDR3 sequence holds 16 residues, the cysteine and phenylalanine included. Of the read, only the CDR3 DNA is kept; its 48 bases are in frame from base 1. The chain employs TRBV7-2 and TRBJ2-5; a stretch of 7 junction bases matches TRBD2. The receptor's source is a human donor in good health (CMV status not recorded). Some clones in this sample may be carry-over from other donors' samples. Material: PBMCs. The nucleotide sequence is TGTGCCAGCAGTTTCCGAGCGGGGCGCGGGGCAGGGACCCAGTACTTC. This sequence encodes CASSFRAGRGAGTQYF.